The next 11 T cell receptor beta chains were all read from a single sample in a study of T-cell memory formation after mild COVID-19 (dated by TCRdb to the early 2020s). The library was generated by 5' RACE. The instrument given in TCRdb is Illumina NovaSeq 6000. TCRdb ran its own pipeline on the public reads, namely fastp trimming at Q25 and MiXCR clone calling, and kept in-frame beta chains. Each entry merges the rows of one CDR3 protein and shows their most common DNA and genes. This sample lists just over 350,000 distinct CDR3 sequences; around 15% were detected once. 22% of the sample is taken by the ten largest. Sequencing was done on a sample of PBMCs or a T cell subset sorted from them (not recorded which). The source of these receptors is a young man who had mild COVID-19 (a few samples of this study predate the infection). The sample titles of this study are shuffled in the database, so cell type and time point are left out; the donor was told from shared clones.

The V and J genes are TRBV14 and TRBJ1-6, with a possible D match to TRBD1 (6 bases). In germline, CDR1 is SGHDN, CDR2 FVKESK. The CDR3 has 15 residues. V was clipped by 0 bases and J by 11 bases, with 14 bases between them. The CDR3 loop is CASSQDQGLVPPLHF. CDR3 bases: TGTGCCAGCAGCCAAGATCAGGGGCTGGTCCCACCCCTCCACTTT.

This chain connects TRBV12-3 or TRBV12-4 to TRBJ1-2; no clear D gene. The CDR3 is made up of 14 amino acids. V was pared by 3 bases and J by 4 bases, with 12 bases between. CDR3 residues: CASSFSTTGYGYTF. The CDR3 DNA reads TGTGCCAGCAGTTTCTCCACAACGGGCTATGGCTACACCTTC.

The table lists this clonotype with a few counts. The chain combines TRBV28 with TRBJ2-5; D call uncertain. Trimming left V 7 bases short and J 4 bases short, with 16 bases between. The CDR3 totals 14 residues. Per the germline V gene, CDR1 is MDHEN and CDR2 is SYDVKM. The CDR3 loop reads CASTGGYGRETQYF. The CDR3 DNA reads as TGTGCCAGCACGGGCGGATACGGGCGAGAGACCCAGTACTTC.

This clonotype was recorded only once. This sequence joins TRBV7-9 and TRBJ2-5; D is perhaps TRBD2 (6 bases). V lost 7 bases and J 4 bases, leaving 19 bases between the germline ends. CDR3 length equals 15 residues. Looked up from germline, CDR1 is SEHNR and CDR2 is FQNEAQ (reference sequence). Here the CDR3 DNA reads TGTGCCAGCACGCGGGGCTACCGTCGCCCAGAGACCCAGTACTTC. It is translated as CASTRGYRRPETQYF.

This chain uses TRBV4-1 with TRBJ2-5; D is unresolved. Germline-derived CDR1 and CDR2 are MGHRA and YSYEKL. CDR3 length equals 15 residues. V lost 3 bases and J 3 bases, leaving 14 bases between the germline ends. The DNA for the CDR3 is TGCGCCAGCAGCCAGGGGTCAACGAATGAAGAGACCCAGTACTTC. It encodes CASSQGSTNEETQYF.

The CDR3 DNA sequence: TGTGCCAGCAGAAGTGACGCGAACACCGGGGAGCTGTTTTTT. It codes for CASRSDANTGELFF. V gene TRBV27 combines with J gene TRBJ2-2; D is unclear. V was shortened by 6 bases and J by 0 bases, with 8 bases between the two germline ends. This CDR3 is 14 amino acids long. Germline V lookup: CDR1 MNHEY, CDR2 SMNVEV (reference sequence).

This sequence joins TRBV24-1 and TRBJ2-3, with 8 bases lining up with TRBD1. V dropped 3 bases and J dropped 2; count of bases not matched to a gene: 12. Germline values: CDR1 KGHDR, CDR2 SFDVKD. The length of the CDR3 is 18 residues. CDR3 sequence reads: CATSDAGHRDRYTDTQYF. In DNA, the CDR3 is TGTGCCACCAGTGATGCCGGACATAGGGACAGGTACACAGATACGCAGTATTTT.

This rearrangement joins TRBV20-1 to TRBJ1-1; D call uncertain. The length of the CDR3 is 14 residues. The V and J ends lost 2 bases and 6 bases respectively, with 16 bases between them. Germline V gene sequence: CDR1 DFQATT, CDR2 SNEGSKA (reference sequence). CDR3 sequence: CSARRDGPYPEAFF. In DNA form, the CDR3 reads TGCAGTGCTAGAAGGGATGGGCCTTACCCTGAAGCTTTCTTT.

The CDR3 nucleotides read TGTGCCACCAGTGACCGGGACAGACAAGAGACCCAGTACTTC. It yields the protein CATSDRDRQETQYF. The J gene is TRBJ2-5, the V gene TRBV24-1, with 7 bases fitting TRBD1. Germline V gives CDR1 KGHDR, CDR2 SFDVKD. The CDR3 has 14 amino acids. Trimming took 4 bases from V and 2 from J; bases not matched to a gene: 3.

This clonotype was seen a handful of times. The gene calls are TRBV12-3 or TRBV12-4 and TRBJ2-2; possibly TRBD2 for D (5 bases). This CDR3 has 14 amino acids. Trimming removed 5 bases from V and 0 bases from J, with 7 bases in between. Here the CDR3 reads CASSRTANTGELFF. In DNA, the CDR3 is TGTGCCAGCAGTAGGACTGCGAACACCGGGGAGCTGTTTTTT.

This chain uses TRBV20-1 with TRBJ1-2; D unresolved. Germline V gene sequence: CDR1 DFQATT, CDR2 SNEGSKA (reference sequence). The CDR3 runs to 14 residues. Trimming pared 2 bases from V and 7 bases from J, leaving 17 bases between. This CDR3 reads CSARPADGLGGYTF. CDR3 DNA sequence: TGCAGTGCTAGACCAGCGGACGGCCTCGGTGGCTACACCTTC.